This T cell receptor (beta chain) originates from a study of cytomegalovirus exposure and HLA in healthy donors. Study-wide context: The same platform was used for the 100 to 150 validation repertoires and the 600 to 850 first-cohort repertoires, a later analysis reported.

Study results and limitations: The dataset shows that most TCR sequences were rare, while some public TCRs occurred in many donors.

As for this clone: The antigen is unknown.

The repertoire was sequenced with immunoSEQ multiplex PCR; TCRdb's copy has only in-frame clones and lacks some. Among some 160,000 clones, roughly nine tenths were seen once, and the ten largest hold about 0.64%. In germline, CDR1 is ENHRY, CDR2 SYGVKD. This CDR3 has 16 residues. V shed 1 base and J 2 bases; nucleotides not matched to a gene: 4. V and J are TRBV10-3 and TRBJ2-7; TRBD2 aligns across 11 bases. The sequenced sample consisted of PBMCs. The source is a man younger than 35 in good health and CMV-seronegative. The CDR3 loop is CAISELGTSGTYEQYV. In DNA, the CDR3 is TGTGCCATCAGTGAGTTGGGGACTAGCGGAACCTACGAGCAGTACGTC.